The subject of this entry is one TCR beta chain. Its antigen is unknown. Here immunoSEQ multiplex PCR was the method, and the copy in TCRdb shows in-frame clones only, minus some. The sample lists over 100,000 clones, more than 85% occurring once. The CDR3 loop spans 15 amino acids. Germline V gene lookup returns CDR1 LNHDA and CDR2 SQIVND (reference sequence). The ends were cut back, 3 bases at V and 2 bases at J, with 11 bases in the middle. This specimen comes from a study of T cell responses to AZD1222 COVID-19 vaccine. Study findings and constraints: Dominant CD4 TCR responses targeted spike regions 160-218 and 743-854. Just six AZD1222 recipients were seropositive at baseline. After two AZD1222 doses, spike-specific TCR breadth and depth rose versus day 0.

The clonotype was recovered from an adult in good health. The sample was peripheral blood, taken on day 0 of AZD1222 vaccination. The chain employs TRBV19 and TRBJ1-3; no reliable D call. The CDR3 protein is CASSIERGTGNTIYF. The CDR3 nucleotides are TGTGCCAGTAGTATTGAGCGGGGAACTGGAAACACCATATATTTT.